There are many counts of the clone carrying this T cell receptor (beta chain). Antigen specificity is unknown. The sample belongs to a study of early T cells in non-severe SARS-CoV-2 infection. Study in general: Unsorted whole blood bulk RNA was sequenced, with unpaired chains.

Notes on the study in general: There was a bias toward anti-spike CD8 responses in VDJdb matching, which missed private and CD4 specificities.

This CDR3 contains 14 residues. V was pared by 4 bases and J by 1 base, with 10 bases between. CDR1 is MDHEN, CDR2 SYDVKM, per germline. Separate cDNA molecules each had unique molecular identifiers attached to them. TCRdb processed the 5' RACE reads anew with MiXCR; each CDR3 protein has one entry. The repertoire includes about 110,000 distinct CDR3 sequences, 11% of them detected once, and about 7.6% sits in the top ten. Sequenced sample: whole blood. The V gene is TRBV28, the J gene TRBJ1-1, with a possible D match to TRBD1 (5 bases). The sequence was obtained from an adult who was a healthcare worker with PCR-confirmed SARS-CoV-2 infection or an uninfected control (not recorded which). The CDR3 sequence: CASSWGNENTEAFF. The CDR3 nucleotides are TGTGCCAGCAGTTGGGGGAATGAGAACACTGAAGCTTTCTTT.